The rows below give T cell receptor beta chains drawn from one sample of a study of prognosis after radiotherapy for stage I lung cancer. A single record per CDR3 protein comes from TCRdb applying MiXCR to the multiplex PCR reads. This sample has under 55,000 distinct CDR3 sequences; around a third occur once, and the top ten carry 8% to 9.5%. This specimen consisted of PBMCs, obtained before or after stereotactic body radiation therapy (not recorded which). The receptors were sampled from a donor over 45 with non-small cell lung cancer. Each CDR3 is given without its conserved first and last residue.

v_gene: TRBV7-6; j_gene: TRBJ2-7; CDR3aa: ASSRGLGGASGITYEQY
v_gene: TRBV19; j_gene: TRBJ1-4; CDR3aa: ASSIAGQGENEKLF
v_gene: TRBV4-2; j_gene: TRBJ2-1; CDR3aa: ASSQGRGTGNEQF
v_gene: TRBV7-9; j_gene: TRBJ2-2; CDR3aa: ASSLGLLAGPTGELF
v_gene: TRBV3-1; j_gene: TRBJ2-4; CDR3aa: ASSQSYQEWAKNIQY
v_gene: TRBV7-2; j_gene: TRBJ2-7; CDR3aa: ASSLVAGSSYEQY
v_gene: TRBV6-1; j_gene: TRBJ2-7; CDR3aa: ASRLSRQTLSYEQY
v_gene: TRBV12-3/TRBV12-4; j_gene: TRBJ1-1; CDR3aa: ASSLKGLQAF
v_gene: TRBV7-3; j_gene: TRBJ1-4; CDR3aa: ASSLTGGDNEKLF
v_gene: TRBV6-1; j_gene: TRBJ2-7; CDR3aa: ASIPYTGYEQY
v_gene: TRBV7-3; j_gene: TRBJ2-7; CDR3aa: ASSPQTGPSYEQY
v_gene: TRBV5-1; j_gene: TRBJ2-3; CDR3aa: ASRKADTQY
v_gene: TRBV18; j_gene: TRBJ2-2; CDR3aa: ASSPGQANTGELF
v_gene: TRBV18; j_gene: TRBJ1-1; CDR3aa: ASSPGRQVNTEAF
v_gene: TRBV30; j_gene: TRBJ2-7; CDR3aa: ACSSEEQY
v_gene: TRBV27; j_gene: TRBJ2-3; CDR3aa: ASSSLAGSTDTQY
v_gene: TRBV5-4; j_gene: TRBJ2-5; CDR3aa: ASSVDGTQETQY
v_gene: TRBV11-2; j_gene: TRBJ2-5; CDR3aa: ASSLQPSTGSETQY
v_gene: TRBV6-1; j_gene: TRBJ2-1; CDR3aa: ASMPGQASLGEQF
v_gene: TRBV7-8; j_gene: TRBJ2-6; CDR3aa: ASSLQTSVANVLT
v_gene: TRBV5-1; j_gene: TRBJ2-2; CDR3aa: ASSLDLSWPTGTGELF
v_gene: TRBV5-1; j_gene: TRBJ1-2; CDR3aa: ASSLDYGNYGYT
v_gene: TRBV7-9; j_gene: TRBJ1-1; CDR3aa: ASQGAAVQAF
v_gene: TRBV7-9; j_gene: TRBJ2-4; CDR3aa: ASSGEGMDALKNIQY
v_gene: TRBV12-3/TRBV12-4; j_gene: TRBJ2-5; CDR3aa: ASSSGAWLQETQY
v_gene: TRBV11-1; j_gene: TRBJ2-3; CDR3aa: ASSSPTSGGLSTDTQY
v_gene: TRBV5-8; j_gene: TRBJ1-5; CDR3aa: AIILYGGKQPQH
v_gene: TRBV9; j_gene: TRBJ1-6; CDR3aa: ASSLDGGNYGSPLH
v_gene: TRBV4-2; j_gene: TRBJ2-3; CDR3aa: ASSQGGEGDTQY
v_gene: TRBV5-1; j_gene: TRBJ1-1; CDR3aa: ASSLVGSTEAF
v_gene: TRBV6-2/TRBV6-3; j_gene: TRBJ2-5; CDR3aa: ASSFNPAGGHKETQY
v_gene: TRBV19; j_gene: TRBJ1-5; CDR3aa: ASSIGPGDQPQH
v_gene: TRBV7-7; j_gene: TRBJ2-1; CDR3aa: ASSPVVGPYNEQF
v_gene: TRBV7-2; j_gene: TRBJ2-7; CDR3aa: ASSFGPTYEQY
v_gene: TRBV20-1; j_gene: TRBJ1-1; CDR3aa: SAEQSTEAF
v_gene: TRBV2; j_gene: TRBJ2-5; CDR3aa: ASTTGYATRTQY
v_gene: TRBV5-1; j_gene: TRBJ2-2; CDR3aa: ASSLEGFSGPLWGGELF
v_gene: TRBV30; j_gene: TRBJ2-2; CDR3aa: AWEAGVRSGELF
v_gene: TRBV29-1; j_gene: TRBJ1-2; CDR3aa: SVAEGGGYGYT
v_gene: TRBV18; j_gene: TRBJ1-5; CDR3aa: ASSPREGVGNQPQH
v_gene: TRBV7-8; j_gene: TRBJ2-3; CDR3aa: ASILGPSSIGRTDTQY
v_gene: TRBV20-1; j_gene: TRBJ1-4; CDR3aa: SARDRGEKLF
v_gene: TRBV6-1; j_gene: TRBJ2-6; CDR3aa: ASRPNSGANVLT
v_gene: TRBV5-1; j_gene: TRBJ2-5; CDR3aa: ASSLMSGVKETQY
v_gene: TRBV10-3; j_gene: TRBJ2-7; CDR3aa: AISEMLNSYEQC
v_gene: TRBV11-3; j_gene: TRBJ2-1; CDR3aa: ASSLGASGKGSEQF
v_gene: TRBV30; j_gene: TRBJ1-6; CDR3aa: AWRRGGTNSPLH
v_gene: TRBV6-1; j_gene: TRBJ2-7; CDR3aa: ASSSGTFPTGEQY
v_gene: TRBV7-2; j_gene: TRBJ2-5; CDR3aa: ASRLILAGVGQETQY
v_gene: TRBV5-1; j_gene: TRBJ2-3; CDR3aa: ASSLAALAVGSDTQY
v_gene: TRBV7-2; j_gene: TRBJ2-6; CDR3aa: ASSWYSSGANVLT
v_gene: TRBV2; j_gene: TRBJ1-5; CDR3aa: ASSPGGRANQPQH
v_gene: TRBV7-8; j_gene: TRBJ2-1; CDR3aa: ASSGRNNEQF
v_gene: TRBV5-1; j_gene: TRBJ1-3; CDR3aa: ASSDDRASGNTIY
v_gene: TRBV7-2; j_gene: TRBJ2-3; CDR3aa: ASSLFGTASTDTQY
v_gene: TRBV15; j_gene: TRBJ2-5; CDR3aa: ATSRVISGLGQETQY
v_gene: TRBV30; j_gene: TRBJ2-5; CDR3aa: AWSGDEKQETQY
v_gene: TRBV30; j_gene: TRBJ1-1; CDR3aa: ARAPTDRVGRAF
v_gene: TRBV7-3; j_gene: TRBJ1-1; CDR3aa: ASSSRTGTEAF
v_gene: TRBV30; j_gene: TRBJ1-3; CDR3aa: AWRAEGNTIY